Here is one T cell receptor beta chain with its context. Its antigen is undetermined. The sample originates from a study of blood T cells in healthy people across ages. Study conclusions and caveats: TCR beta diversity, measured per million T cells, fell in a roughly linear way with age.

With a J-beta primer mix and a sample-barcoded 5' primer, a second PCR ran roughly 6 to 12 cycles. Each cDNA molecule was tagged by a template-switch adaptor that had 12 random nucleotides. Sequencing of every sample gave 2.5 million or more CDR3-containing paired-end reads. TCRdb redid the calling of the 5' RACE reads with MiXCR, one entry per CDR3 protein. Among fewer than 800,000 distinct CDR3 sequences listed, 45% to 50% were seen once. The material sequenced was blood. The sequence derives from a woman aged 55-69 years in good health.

The CDR3 reads CASSLEENYGYTF. For the CDR3, the DNA is TGTGCCAGCAGCTTAGAAGAGAACTATGGCTACACCTTC. The V call is TRBV7-9, the J call TRBJ1-2; D gene ambiguous. The length of the CDR3 is 13 residues. CDR1 SEHNR and CDR2 FQNEAQ come from the germline V gene (reference sequence). Trimming pared 1 base from V and 2 bases from J, leaving 5 bases between.